This entry concerns a single T cell receptor (beta chain). The data were taken from a study of blood T cell repertoires in COVID-19. Study context: Samples came from the United States, Italy and Spain, spanning acute and convalescent COVID-19. The cDNA or gDNA used as material had been derived from T cells, B-cell-depleted T cells, or PBMCs.

V shed 3 bases and J 5 bases; nucleotides not matched to a gene: 5. This CDR3 is built from 15 residues. Germline values: CDR1 ENHRY, CDR2 SYGVKD. As handled by the study authors: For nucleated cells, counts were estimated from reference gene primer amplification. The protocol was immunoSEQ multiplex PCR, while the TCRdb copy is restricted to in-frame clones and leaves out a portion. Clone size and V and J calls were adopted from that table, with D and trimming inferred from the DNA. The data show over 60,000 clones, about four fifths seen once. Sequencing was done on a sample of peripheral blood. The chain employs TRBV10-3 and TRBJ2-3; 10 nucleotides agree with TRBD2. This clonotype originated in a human donor in a cohort sampled during active COVID-19. The CDR3 sequence: CAISDIAGGRDTQYF. CDR3 DNA: TGTGCCATCAGTGACATAGCGGGGGGTCGAGATACGCAGTATTTT.